This T cell receptor beta chain was documented in a study of CXCR3-negative and CXCR3-positive naive CD8 T cells. The CDR3 contains 15 residues. Germline-derived CDR1 and CDR2 are LGHNA and YSLEER. The method, 5' RACE with UMI labels, was used to prepare the TRB cDNA libraries. From the 5' RACE reads, TCRdb lists one entry per CDR3 protein and no DNA. Its listing shows tens of thousands of distinct CDR3 sequences. The TCR sequence derives from a human donor in good health. Some clones in this sample may be carry-over from other donors' samples. The sequenced material came from naive CXCR3- CD8+ T cells from blood. Subset denoted: CD45RO-CCR7+CD27+CD95- naive CD8+ T cells lacking CXCR3 (TNR3-). This chain connects TRBV4-3 to TRBJ2-5; TCRdb reports TRBD2, a call that lacks DNA to check it against. The CDR3 reads CASSQQSGIQETQYF.